This is a list of T cell receptor beta chains from one sample in a study of T cell responses to AZD1222 COVID-19 vaccine. Produced via immunoSEQ multiplex PCR; TCRdb's table is partial and in-frame only. The sample lists more than 95,000 clones; around nine tenths were seen once. The input for sequencing was peripheral blood, taken on day 0 of AZD1222 vaccination. All receptors derive from an adult in good health. Each CDR3 is given with its conserved first and last residue. Each record gives: J gene, D gene, CDR3 length, V gene, clone size, CDR3 protein, CDR3 DNA. D genes are given only for firm matches. The size field is filled for only some rows; it gives once, few, many or a size class.

J: TRBJ2-1; D: .; length: 16; V: TRBV6-2/TRBV6-3; size: .; CDR3: CASSDIGGPSYNEQFF; DNA: TGTGCCAGCAGCGACATAGGAGGGCCTTCGTACAATGAGCAGTTCTTC
J: TRBJ1-1; D: .; length: 14; V: TRBV29-1; size: few; CDR3: CSSRGRGENTEAFF; DNA: TGCAGCTCTCGGGGGAGGGGCGAAAACACTGAAGCTTTCTTT
J: TRBJ2-3; D: .; length: 19; V: TRBV18; size: .; CDR3: CASSYHPGHLGSPTDTQYF; DNA: TGTGCCAGCTCATACCACCCGGGACATCTGGGGAGCCCCACAGATACGCAGTATTTT
J: TRBJ1-2; D: .; length: 15; V: TRBV4-1; size: .; CDR3: CASSQREWALYGYTF; DNA: TGCGCCAGCAGCCAGCGGGAGTGGGCTTTGTATGGCTACACCTTC
J: TRBJ1-5; D: .; length: 13; V: TRBV4-1; size: .; CDR3: CASSQDRQQPQHF; DNA: TGCGCCAGCAGCCAAGATCGGCAGCAGCCCCAGCATTTT
J: TRBJ1-2; D: .; length: 11; V: TRBV11-2; size: .; CDR3: CASSLRDGYTF; DNA: TGTGCCAGCAGCTTGAGGGATGGCTACACCTTC
J: TRBJ1-3; D: .; length: 14; V: TRBV7-9; size: .; CDR3: CASSLFSSGNTIYF; DNA: TGTGCCAGCAGCTTATTTAGTTCTGGAAACACCATATATTTT
J: TRBJ1-1; D: TRBD1; length: 14; V: TRBV5-5; size: few; CDR3: CASSRTGGRTEAFF; DNA: TGTGCCAGCAGCCGGACAGGGGGGAGGACTGAAGCTTTCTTT
J: TRBJ1-3; D: .; length: 14; V: TRBV29-1; size: .; CDR3: CSVCLFGVGNTIYF; DNA: TGCAGCGTTTGCCTATTTGGTGTAGGAAACACCATATATTTT
J: TRBJ1-5; D: .; length: 15; V: TRBV5-1; size: .; CDR3: CASSLAGRGGQPQHF; DNA: TGCGCCAGCAGCTTGGCGGGGCGGGGTGGTCAGCCCCAGCATTTT
J: TRBJ1-3; D: .; length: 15; V: TRBV2; size: .; CDR3: CASSGNRVRGNTIYF; DNA: TGTGCCAGCAGCGGGAACAGGGTGCGGGGAAACACCATATATTTT
J: TRBJ2-5; D: .; length: 15; V: TRBV6-5; size: .; CDR3: CASSYSIVSTETQYF; DNA: TGTGCCAGCAGTTACTCGATAGTGTCAACGGAGACCCAGTACTTC
J: TRBJ1-1; D: .; length: 11; V: TRBV12-3/TRBV12-4; size: .; CDR3: CASSWGTEAFF; DNA: TGTGCCAGCAGTTGGGGCACTGAAGCTTTCTTT
J: TRBJ2-5; D: .; length: 15; V: TRBV27; size: .; CDR3: CASSNRVMVGETQYF; DNA: TGTGCCAGCAGCAACAGGGTCATGGTGGGGGAGACCCAGTACTTC
J: TRBJ1-2; D: .; length: 13; V: TRBV2; size: .; CDR3: CASSEDSYYGYTF; DNA: TGTGCCAGCAGTGAGGACAGCTACTATGGCTACACCTTC
J: TRBJ1-4; D: .; length: 15; V: TRBV2; size: .; CDR3: CASSSIRETNEKLFF; DNA: TGTGCCAGCAGTTCCATCAGGGAGACTAATGAAAAACTGTTTTTT
J: TRBJ1-1; D: .; length: 16; V: TRBV2; size: .; CDR3: CASRMEAGNVDTEAFF; DNA: TGTGCCAGCAGAATGGAAGCAGGGAACGTGGATACTGAAGCTTTCTTT